This T cell receptor beta chain is drawn from a study of T cell responses to AZD1222 COVID-19 vaccine. Germline CDR1 GTSNPN, CDR2 SVGIG (reference sequence). The V and J ends lost 0 bases and 10 bases respectively, with 19 bases between them. The CDR3 is made up of 15 amino acids. Comment on this clone: Its antigen is not identified.

The assay was immunoSEQ multiplex PCR, and TCRdb's table has in-frame clones only and misses some. Altogether around 140,000 clones are present, more than 90% being singletons, with the ten largest covering around 1.7%. Findings and limits, study-wide: Distributed over spike, vaccine-associated CD4 TCRs predominated at 160-218 and 743-854.

The input for sequencing was peripheral blood, taken on day 0 of AZD1222 vaccination. The TCR was taken from an adult in good health. This chain links TRBV30 with TRBJ2-1, with D perhaps TRBD2 (6 bases). The CDR3 loop is CAWSVGASVAGEQFF. The CDR3 DNA is TGTGCCTGGAGTGTAGGTGCTAGCGTGGCGGGGGAGCAGTTCTTC.